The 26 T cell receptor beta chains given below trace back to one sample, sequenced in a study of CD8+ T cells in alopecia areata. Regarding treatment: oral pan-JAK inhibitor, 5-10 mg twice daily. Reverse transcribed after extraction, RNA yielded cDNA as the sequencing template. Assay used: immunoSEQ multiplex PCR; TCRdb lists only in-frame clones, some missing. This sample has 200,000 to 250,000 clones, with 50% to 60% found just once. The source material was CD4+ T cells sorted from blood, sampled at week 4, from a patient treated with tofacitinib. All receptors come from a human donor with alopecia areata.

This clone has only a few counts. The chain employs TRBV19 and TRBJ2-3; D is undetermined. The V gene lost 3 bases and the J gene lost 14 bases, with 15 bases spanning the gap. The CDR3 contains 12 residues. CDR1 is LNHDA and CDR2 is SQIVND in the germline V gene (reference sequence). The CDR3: CASSIPSHWLYF. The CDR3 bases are TGTGCCAGTAGTATTCCCTCGCATTGGCTGTATTTT.

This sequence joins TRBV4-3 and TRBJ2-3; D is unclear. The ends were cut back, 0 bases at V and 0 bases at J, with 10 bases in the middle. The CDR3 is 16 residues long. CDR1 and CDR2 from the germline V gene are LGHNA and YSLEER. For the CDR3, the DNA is TGCGCCAGCAGCCAAGATCATCCCCGGAGCACAGATACGCAGTATTTT. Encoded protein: CASSQDHPRSTDTQYF.

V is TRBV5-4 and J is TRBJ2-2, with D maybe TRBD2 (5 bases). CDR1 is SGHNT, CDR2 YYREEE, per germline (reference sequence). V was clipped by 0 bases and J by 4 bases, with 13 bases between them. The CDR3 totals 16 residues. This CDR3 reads CASSLDGVLGTGELFF. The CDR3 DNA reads TGTGCCAGCAGCTTGGACGGGGTCCTGGGCACCGGGGAGCTGTTTTTT.

The CDR3 bases are TGTGCCAGCAGCGCCCCAGGGACGGTTTCGAGTGGCTACACCTTC. Protein sequence: CASSAPGTVSSGYTF. This chain connects TRBV9 to TRBJ1-2; possible D gene TRBD1, 5 bases. The ends were cut back, 3 bases at V and 7 bases at J, with 19 bases in the middle. Germline CDR1 is SGDLS and CDR2 is YYNGEE. This CDR3 is built from 15 residues.

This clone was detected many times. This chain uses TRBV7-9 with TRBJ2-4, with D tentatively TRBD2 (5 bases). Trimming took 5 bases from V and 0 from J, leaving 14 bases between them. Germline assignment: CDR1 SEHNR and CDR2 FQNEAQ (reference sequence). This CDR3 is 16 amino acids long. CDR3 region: CASSGSGHGAKNIQYF. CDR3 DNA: TGTGCCAGCAGCGGCAGCGGTCACGGAGCCAAAAACATTCAGTACTTC.

CDR3 coding DNA: TGTGCCAGCAGCTTAGGGTCGGGAGGCGGCTACACCTTC. Its translation: CASSLGSGGGYTF. The rearrangement joins TRBV11-2 to TRBJ1-2; no clear D gene. Looked up from germline, CDR1 is SGHAT and CDR2 is FQNNGV. The CDR3 loop spans 13 amino acids. Trimming took off 1 base at V and 8 bases at J, with 11 bases between the two ends.

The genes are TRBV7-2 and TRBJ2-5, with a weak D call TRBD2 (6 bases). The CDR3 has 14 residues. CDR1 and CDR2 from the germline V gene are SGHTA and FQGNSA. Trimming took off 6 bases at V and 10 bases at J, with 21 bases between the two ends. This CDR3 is CASSFMGTLKNQYF. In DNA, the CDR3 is TGTGCCAGCAGTTTTATGGGGACTCTAAAGAACCAGTACTTC. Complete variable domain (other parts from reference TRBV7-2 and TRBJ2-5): GAGVSQSPSNKVTEKGKDVELRCDPISGHTALYWYRQSLGQGLEFLIYFQGNSAPDKSGLPSDRFSAERTGGSVSTLTIQRTQQEDSAVYLCASSFMGTLKNQYFGPGTRLLVL.

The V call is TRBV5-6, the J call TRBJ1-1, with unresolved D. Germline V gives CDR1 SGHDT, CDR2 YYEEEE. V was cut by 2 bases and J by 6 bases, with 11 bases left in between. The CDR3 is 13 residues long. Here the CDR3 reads CASSFIGFAEAFF. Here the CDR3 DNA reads TGTGCCAGCAGCTTTATAGGCTTTGCTGAAGCTTTCTTT.

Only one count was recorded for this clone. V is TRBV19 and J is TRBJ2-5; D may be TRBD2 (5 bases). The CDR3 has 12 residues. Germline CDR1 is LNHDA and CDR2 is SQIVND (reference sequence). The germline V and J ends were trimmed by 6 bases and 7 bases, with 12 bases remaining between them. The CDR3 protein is CASSSDFLTQYF. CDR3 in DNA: TGTGCCAGTAGCTCGGACTTTTTGACCCAGTACTTC.

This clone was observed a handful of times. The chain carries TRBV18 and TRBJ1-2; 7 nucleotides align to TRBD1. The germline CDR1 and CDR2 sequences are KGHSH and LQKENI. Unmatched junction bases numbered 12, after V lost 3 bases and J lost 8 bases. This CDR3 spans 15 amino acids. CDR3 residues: CASSPGQPETWGYTF. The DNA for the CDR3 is TGTGCCAGCTCACCGGGACAGCCGGAGACATGGGGCTACACCTTC. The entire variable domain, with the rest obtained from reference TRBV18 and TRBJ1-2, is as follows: NAGVMQNPRHLVRRRGQEARLRCSPMKGHSHVYWYRQLPEEGLKFMVYLQKENIIDESGMPKERFSAEFPKEGPSILRIQQVVRGDSAAYFCASSPGQPETWGYTFGSGTRLTVV.

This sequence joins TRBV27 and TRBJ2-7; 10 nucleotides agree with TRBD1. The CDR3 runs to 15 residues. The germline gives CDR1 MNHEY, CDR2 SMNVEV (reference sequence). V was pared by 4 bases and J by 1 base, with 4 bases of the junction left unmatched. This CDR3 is CASSWGQGRSYEQYF. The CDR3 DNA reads TGTGCCAGCAGTTGGGGACAGGGGAGATCCTACGAGCAGTACTTC.

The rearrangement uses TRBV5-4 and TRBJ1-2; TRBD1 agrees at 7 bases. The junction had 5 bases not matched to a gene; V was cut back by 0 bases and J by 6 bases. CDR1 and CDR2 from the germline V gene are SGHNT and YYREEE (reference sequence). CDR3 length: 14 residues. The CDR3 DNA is TGTGCCAGCAGCTTGGGACAGGGCGGAAATGGCTACACCTTC. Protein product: CASSLGQGGNGYTF.

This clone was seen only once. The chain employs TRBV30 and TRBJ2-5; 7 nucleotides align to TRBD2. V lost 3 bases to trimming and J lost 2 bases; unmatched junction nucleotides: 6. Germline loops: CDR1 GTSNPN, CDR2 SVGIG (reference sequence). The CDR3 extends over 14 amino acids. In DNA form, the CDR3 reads TGTGCCTGGAGGTCGCTAGCGGAACAAGAGACCCAGTACTTC. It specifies CAWRSLAEQETQYF.

The CDR3, as DNA: TGTGCCAGCAGCGGATGGGGGGCCGGAGGCTACACCTTC. Amino acid sequence: CASSGWGAGGYTF. The V and J genes are TRBV9 and TRBJ1-2, with D perhaps TRBD1 (6 bases). Germline V lookup: CDR1 SGDLS, CDR2 YYNGEE. This CDR3 has 13 amino acids. Trimming cost V 3 bases and J 8 bases, with 14 bases left between them.

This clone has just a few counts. The CDR3 bases are TGCAGCGTTGCACAGTCTGGCTACACCTTC. Amino acids: CSVAQSGYTF. The genes are TRBV29-1 and TRBJ1-2; D is ambiguous. CDR1 SQVTM and CDR2 ANQGSEA come from the germline V gene. The CDR3 covers 10 residues. The ends were cut back, 4 bases at V and 7 bases at J, with 7 bases in the middle.

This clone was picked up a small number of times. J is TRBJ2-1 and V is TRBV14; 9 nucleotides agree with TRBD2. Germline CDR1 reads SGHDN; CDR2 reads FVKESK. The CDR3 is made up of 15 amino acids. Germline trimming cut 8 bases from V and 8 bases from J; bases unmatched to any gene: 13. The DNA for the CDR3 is TGTGCCAGCGGATCAATAGCGGGGGAGGGAGATGAGCAGTTCTTC. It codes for CASGSIAGEGDEQFF. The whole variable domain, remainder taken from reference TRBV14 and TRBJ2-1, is EAGVTQFPSHSVIEKGQTVTLRCDPISGHDNLYWYRRVMGKEIKFLLHFVKESKQDESGMPNNRFLAERTGGTYSTLKVQPAELEDSGVYFCASGSIAGEGDEQFFGPGTRLTVL.

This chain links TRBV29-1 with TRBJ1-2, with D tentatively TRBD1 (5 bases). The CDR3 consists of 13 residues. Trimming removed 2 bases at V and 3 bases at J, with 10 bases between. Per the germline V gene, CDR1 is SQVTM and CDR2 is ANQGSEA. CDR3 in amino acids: CSVEIMGDYGYTF. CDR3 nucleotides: TGCAGCGTTGAAATCATGGGGGACTATGGCTACACCTTC.

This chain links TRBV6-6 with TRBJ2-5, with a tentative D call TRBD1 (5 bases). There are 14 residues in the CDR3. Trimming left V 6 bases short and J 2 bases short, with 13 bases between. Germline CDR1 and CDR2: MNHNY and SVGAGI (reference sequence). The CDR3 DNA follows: TGTGCCAGCAGCCCCGGACAACGACAAGAGACCCAGTACTTC. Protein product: CASSPGQRQETQYF.

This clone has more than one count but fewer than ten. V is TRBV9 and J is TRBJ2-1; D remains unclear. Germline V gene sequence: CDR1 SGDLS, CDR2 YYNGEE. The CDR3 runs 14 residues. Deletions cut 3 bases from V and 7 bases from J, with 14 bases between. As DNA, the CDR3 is TGTGCCAGCAGCGCTAGTCCGGCGCCTAATGAGCAGTTCTTC. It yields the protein CASSASPAPNEQFF.

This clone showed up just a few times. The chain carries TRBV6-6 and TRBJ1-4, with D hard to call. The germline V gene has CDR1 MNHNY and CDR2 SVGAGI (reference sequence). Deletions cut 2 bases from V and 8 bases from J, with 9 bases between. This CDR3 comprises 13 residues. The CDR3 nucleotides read TGTGCCAGCAGTTACCCCAAAGGGGAAAAACTGTTTTTT. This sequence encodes CASSYPKGEKLFF.

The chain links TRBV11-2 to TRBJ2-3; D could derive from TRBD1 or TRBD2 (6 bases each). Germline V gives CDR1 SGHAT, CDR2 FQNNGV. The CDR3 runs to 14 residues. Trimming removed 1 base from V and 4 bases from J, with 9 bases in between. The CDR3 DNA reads TGTGCCAGCAGCTTAGGAGGGGGGCCAGATACGCAGTATTTT. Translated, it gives CASSLGGGPDTQYF.

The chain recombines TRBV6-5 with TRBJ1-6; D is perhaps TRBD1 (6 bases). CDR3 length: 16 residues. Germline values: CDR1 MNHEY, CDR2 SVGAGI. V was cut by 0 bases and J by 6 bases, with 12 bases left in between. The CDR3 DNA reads TGTGCCAGCAGTTACTCGAGAGTCAGGGGTAATTCACCCCTCCACTTT. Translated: CASSYSRVRGNSPLHF.

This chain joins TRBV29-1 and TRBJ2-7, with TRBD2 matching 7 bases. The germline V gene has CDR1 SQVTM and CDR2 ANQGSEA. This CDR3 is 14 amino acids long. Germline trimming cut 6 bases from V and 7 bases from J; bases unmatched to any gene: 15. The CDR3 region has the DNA TGCAGCGTCGAGGTGGGAGGGAGAAGTTTGGAGCAGTACTTC. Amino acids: CSVEVGGRSLEQYF.

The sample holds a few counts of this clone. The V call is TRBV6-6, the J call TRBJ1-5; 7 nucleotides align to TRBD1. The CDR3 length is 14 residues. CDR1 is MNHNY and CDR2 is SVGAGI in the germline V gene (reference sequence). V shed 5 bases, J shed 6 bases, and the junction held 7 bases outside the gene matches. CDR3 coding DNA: TGTGCCAGCAGTCGAGACAGGGCAGTTCAGCCCCAGCATTTT. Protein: CASSRDRAVQPQHF.

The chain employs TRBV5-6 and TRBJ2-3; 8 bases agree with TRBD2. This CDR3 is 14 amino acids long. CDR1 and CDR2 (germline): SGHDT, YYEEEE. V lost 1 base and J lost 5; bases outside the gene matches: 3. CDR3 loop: CASSLSSGGDTQYF. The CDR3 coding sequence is TGTGCCAGCAGCTTGTCCAGCGGGGGAGATACGCAGTATTTT.

The CDR3 protein is CASSRLKASYEQYF. In nucleotides, the CDR3 is TGTGCCAGCAGCCGCCTAAAAGCGTCCTACGAGCAGTACTTC. The V and J genes are TRBV14 and TRBJ2-7; D gene uncertain. Between the trimmed V and J ends, which lost 4 bases and 1 base, there was a span of 11 bases. The CDR3 runs to 14 residues. Germline V gene lookup returns CDR1 SGHDN and CDR2 FVKESK.